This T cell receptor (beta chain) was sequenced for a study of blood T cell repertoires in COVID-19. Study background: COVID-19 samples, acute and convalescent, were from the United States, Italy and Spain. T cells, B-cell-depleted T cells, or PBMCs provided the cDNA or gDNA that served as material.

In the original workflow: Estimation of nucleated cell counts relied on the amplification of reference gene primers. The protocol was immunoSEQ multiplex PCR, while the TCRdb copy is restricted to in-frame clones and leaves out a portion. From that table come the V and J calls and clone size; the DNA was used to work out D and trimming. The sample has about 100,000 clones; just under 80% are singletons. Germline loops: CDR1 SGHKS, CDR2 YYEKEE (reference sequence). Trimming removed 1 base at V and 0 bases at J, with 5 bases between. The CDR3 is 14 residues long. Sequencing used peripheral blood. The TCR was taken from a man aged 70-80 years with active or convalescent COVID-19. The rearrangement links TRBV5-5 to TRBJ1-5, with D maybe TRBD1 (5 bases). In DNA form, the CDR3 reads TGTGCCAGCAGCTTGCAGGGTAGCAATCAGCCCCAGCATTTT. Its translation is CASSLQGSNQPQHF.